This T cell receptor (beta chain) was sequenced during a study of control samples from healthy donors and cancer patients (dated by TCRdb to 2018 to 2020). As regards this clone: What antigen it recognizes has not been identified. No qualities accompany the bases; no much larger clone lies one base away.

The receptor library was made with the immunoSEQ multiplex PCR assay. In TCRdb, the immuneACCESS table is reduced to in-frame sequences with V and J assigned. These tables do not hold every clone; where another copy was compared, an unresolved V gene accounts for under half, and the others remain unexplained. A total of roughly 180,000 clones appear in this sample, roughly 94% of them only once. The ten largest clones take up about 1.5% of the sample. The sample was blood. The clonotype comes from a woman younger than 35 in good health.

The DNA sequence is given as TGTGCCAGTAGCAGGGACCGCAATGAAAAACTGTTTTTT. This encodes CASSRDRNEKLFF. The chain uses TRBV19 and TRBJ1-4; TRBD1 is perhaps the D gene, given 5 matching bases. CDR1 and CDR2 (LNHDA, SQIVND) derive from the germline V gene (reference sequence). Trimming costs V 6 bases and J 5 bases, and their ends lie 10 bases apart. The CDR3 sequence holds 13 residues, the cysteine and phenylalanine included. This entry keeps only the CDR3 DNA: 39 bases, framed from base 1.